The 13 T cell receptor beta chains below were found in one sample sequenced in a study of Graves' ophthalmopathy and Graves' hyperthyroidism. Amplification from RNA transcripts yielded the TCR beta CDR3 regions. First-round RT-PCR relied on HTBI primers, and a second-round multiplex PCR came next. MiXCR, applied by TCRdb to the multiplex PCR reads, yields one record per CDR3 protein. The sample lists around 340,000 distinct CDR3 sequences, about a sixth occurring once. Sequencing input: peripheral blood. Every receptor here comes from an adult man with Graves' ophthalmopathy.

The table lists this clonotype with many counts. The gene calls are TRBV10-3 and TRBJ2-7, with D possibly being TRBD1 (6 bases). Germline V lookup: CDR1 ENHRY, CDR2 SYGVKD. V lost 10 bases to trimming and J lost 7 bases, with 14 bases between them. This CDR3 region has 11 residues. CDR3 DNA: TGTGCCACCAGGGGCTCGCGGGAGCAGTACTTC. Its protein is CATRGSREQYF.

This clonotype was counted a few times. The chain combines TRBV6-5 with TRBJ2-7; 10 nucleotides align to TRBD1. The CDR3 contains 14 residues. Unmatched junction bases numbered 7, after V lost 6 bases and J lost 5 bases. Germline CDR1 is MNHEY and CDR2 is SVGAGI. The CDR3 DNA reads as TGTGCCAGCAGATTAGGACAGGGGGTCCACGAGCAGTACTTC. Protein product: CASRLGQGVHEQYF.

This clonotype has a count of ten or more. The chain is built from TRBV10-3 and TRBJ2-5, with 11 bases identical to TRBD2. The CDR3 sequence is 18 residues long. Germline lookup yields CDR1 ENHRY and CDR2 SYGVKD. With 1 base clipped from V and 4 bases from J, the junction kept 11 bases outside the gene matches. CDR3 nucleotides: TGTGCCATCAGTGAGTTTTCCCCGACTAGCGGGATTGGAGAGACCCAGTACTTC. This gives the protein CAISEFSPTSGIGETQYF.

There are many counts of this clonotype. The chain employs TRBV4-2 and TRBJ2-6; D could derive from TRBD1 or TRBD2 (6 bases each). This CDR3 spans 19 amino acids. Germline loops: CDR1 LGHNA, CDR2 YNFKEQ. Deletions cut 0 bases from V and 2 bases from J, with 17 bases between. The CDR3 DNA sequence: TGTGCCAGCAGCCAAGATCCCCGGAGGGGGGACCCTGGGGCCAACGTCCTGACTTTC. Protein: CASSQDPRRGDPGANVLTF.

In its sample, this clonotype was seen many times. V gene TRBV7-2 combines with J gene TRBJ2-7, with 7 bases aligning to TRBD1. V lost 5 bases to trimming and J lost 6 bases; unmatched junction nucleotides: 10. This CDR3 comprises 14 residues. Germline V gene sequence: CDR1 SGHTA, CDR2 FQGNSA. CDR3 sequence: CASSRTGTAPEQYF. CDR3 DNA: TGTGCCAGCAGCCGAACCGGGACAGCCCCCGAGCAGTACTTC.

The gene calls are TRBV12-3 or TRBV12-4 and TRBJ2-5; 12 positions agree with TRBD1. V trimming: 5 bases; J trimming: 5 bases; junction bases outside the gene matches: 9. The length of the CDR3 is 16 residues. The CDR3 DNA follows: TGTGCCAGCAGTACGCTCCGGGACAGGGGGCTGGAGACCCAGTACTTC. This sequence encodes CASSTLRDRGLETQYF.

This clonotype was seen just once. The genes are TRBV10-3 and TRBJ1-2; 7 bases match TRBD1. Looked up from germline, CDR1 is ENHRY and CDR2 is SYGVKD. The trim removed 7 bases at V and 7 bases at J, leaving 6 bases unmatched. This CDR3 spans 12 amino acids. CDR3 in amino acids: CAITPTGTGYTF. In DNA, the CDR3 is TGTGCCATCACCCCGACAGGGACTGGCTACACCTTC.

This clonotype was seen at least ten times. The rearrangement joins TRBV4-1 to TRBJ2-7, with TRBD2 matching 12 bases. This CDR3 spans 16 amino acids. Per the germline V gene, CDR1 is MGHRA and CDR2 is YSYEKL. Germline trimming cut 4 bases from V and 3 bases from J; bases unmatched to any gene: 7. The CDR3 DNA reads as TGCGCCAGCAGCCTGAAGCCACTAGCGGGAGGCTACGAGCAGTACTTC. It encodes CASSLKPLAGGYEQYF.

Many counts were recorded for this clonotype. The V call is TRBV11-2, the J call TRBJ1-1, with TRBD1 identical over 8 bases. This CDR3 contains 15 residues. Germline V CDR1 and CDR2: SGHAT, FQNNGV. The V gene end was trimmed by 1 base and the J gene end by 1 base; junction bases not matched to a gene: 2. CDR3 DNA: TGTGCCAGCAGCTTAGTCCAGGGGGCGAACACTGAAGCTTTCTTT. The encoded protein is CASSLVQGANTEAFF.

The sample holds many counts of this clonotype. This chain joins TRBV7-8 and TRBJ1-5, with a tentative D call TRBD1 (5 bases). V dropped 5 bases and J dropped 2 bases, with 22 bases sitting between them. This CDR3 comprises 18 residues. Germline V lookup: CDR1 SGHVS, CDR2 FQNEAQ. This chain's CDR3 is CASSPHRIGGDGNQPQHF. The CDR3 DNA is TGTGCCAGCAGCCCCCATCGGATTGGTGGGGACGGCAATCAGCCCCAGCATTTT.

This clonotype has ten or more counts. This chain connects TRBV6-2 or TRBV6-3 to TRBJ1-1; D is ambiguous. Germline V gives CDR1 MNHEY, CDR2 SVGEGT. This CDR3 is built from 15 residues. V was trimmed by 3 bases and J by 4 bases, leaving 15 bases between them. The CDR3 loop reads CASSYYGLRVTEAFF. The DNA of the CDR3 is TGTGCCAGCAGTTATTATGGGCTAAGGGTCACTGAAGCTTTCTTT.

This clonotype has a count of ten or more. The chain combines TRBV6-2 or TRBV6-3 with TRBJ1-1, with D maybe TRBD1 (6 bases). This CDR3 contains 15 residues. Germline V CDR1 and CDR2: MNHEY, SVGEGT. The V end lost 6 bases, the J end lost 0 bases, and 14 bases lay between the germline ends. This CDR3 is CASSLRGAMNTEAFF. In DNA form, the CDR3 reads TGTGCCAGCAGCCTTCGGGGGGCGATGAACACTGAAGCTTTCTTT.

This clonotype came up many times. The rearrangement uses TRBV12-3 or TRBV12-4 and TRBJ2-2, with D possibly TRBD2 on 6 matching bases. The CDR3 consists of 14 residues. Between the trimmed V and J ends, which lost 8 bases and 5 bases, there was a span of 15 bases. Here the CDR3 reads CASLSAGRTGELFF. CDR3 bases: TGTGCCAGCCTATCCGCAGGGAGGACCGGGGAGCTGTTTTTT.